The clone carrying this TCR beta chain was seen only once. Its antigen is as yet unknown. Generated by immunoSEQ multiplex PCR, the TCRdb table keeps only in-frame clones and is missing some. The data show about 86,000 clones, roughly 90% seen once. This entry comes from a study of graft-versus-host responses after intestinal transplantation. Study details: Tacrolimus plus steroids were given to all recipients for roughly 3 years, preceded by anti-thymocyte globulin induction. Findings and caveats of the study: Peak circulating GvH clone levels tracked with early post-transplant HvG declines. Individuals carrying graft-donor T cell macrochimerism showed high graft-versus-host to host-versus-graft clonal ratios in allografts.

The CDR3 totals 20 residues. Germline V gene sequence: CDR1 ENHRY, CDR2 SYGVKD. V gave up 6 bases and J gave up 2 bases; unmatched junction bases: 24. The J gene is TRBJ1-1, the V gene TRBV10-3; 7 bases are a match to TRBD1. This material consisted of unstimulated CD4+ T cells sorted from spleen or lymph node cells, taken before transplant. The receptor's source is a human donor who was the organ donor for an intestinal transplant. This CDR3 is CAISHGRNVNRDRANTEAFF. The CDR3, as DNA: TGTGCCATCAGCCATGGGCGAAACGTTAACCGGGACAGAGCTAACACTGAAGCTTTCTTT.